The 21 T cell receptor beta chains listed next were all sequenced from one sample in a study of post-analysis software for immune sequencing data. Study-wide points: Among a few TRBV segments more frequent in patients than controls were TRBV5-6, TRBV5-1 and TRBV20-1.

These receptors are not linked to any known antigen. The library was made from cDNA and included unique molecular identifiers. TCRdb analysed the PCR reads with MiXCR anew, one entry per CDR3 protein. The sample gives hundreds of thousands of distinct CDR3 sequences, 59% of which show up once; over 9% is in the top ten. The sample consisted of blood. The receptors stem from a girl aged 2 to 10 with multiple sclerosis.

This clonotype showed up just a few times. V gene TRBV10-3 combines with J gene TRBJ2-1; 10 bases are a match to TRBD1. Germline trimming cut 3 bases from V and 7 bases from J; bases unmatched to any gene: 6. Germline assignment: CDR1 ENHRY and CDR2 SYGVKD. The CDR3 loop spans 15 amino acids. The CDR3 region is CAISDQDRGTNEQFF. CDR3 sequence (DNA): TGTGCCATCAGTGATCAGGACAGGGGGACGAATGAGCAGTTCTTC.

The CDR3 region is CSARVYRGPSNTQYF. The DNA for the CDR3 is TGCAGTGCTAGAGTATACAGGGGCCCTTCAAATACGCAGTATTTT. The chain has TRBV20-1 and TRBJ2-3, with 7 bases that match TRBD1. This CDR3 is built from 15 residues. The germline CDR1 and CDR2 sequences are DFQATT and SNEGSKA (reference sequence). Germline trimming cut 1 base from V and 7 bases from J; bases unmatched to any gene: 11.

This clonotype was observed once. The CDR3 DNA reads TGCAGTGCTAGAACCCCTCAGGGGAATGAAAAACTGTTTTTT. It is translated as CSARTPQGNEKLFF. This rearrangement joins TRBV20-1 to TRBJ1-4, with D maybe TRBD1 (6 bases). Per the germline V gene, CDR1 is DFQATT and CDR2 is SNEGSKA (reference sequence). Trimming pared 2 bases from V and 5 bases from J, leaving 12 bases between. This CDR3 comprises 14 residues.

This chain links TRBV28 with TRBJ2-1, with TRBD1 matching over 11 bases. The CDR3 runs to 16 residues. Per the germline V gene, CDR1 is MDHEN and CDR2 is SYDVKM. The junction had 8 bases not matched to a gene; V was cut back by 4 bases and J by 6 bases. The CDR3 bases are TGTGCCAGCAGTTCCCCGGGACAGGGGGGGTTCAATGAGCAGTTCTTC. Translating it yields CASSSPGQGGFNEQFF.

This clonotype has only a few counts. The genes are TRBV6-1 and TRBJ2-3; TRBD2 aligns across 10 bases. The CDR3 has 18 residues. Germline V gene lookup returns CDR1 MNHNS and CDR2 SASEGT. Losses at the gene ends were 7 bases for V and 4 bases for J; bases not matched to a gene: 17. Here the CDR3 reads CASIGASGRAGPPDTQYF. CDR3 nucleotides: TGTGCCAGCATTGGGGCGAGCGGGAGGGCCGGTCCGCCAGATACGCAGTATTTT.

This chain joins TRBV6-2 or TRBV6-3 and TRBJ2-5, with 10 bases identical to TRBD2. This CDR3 has 12 amino acids. V trimming: 6 bases; J trimming: 11 bases; junction bases outside the gene matches: 6. Germline CDR1 and CDR2: MNHEY and SVGEGT. The CDR3 coding sequence is TGTGCCAGCAGCTGGACTAGCGGTGAGCAGTACTTC. Its protein is CASSWTSGEQYF.

This chain links TRBV7-6 with TRBJ2-5; 10 bases line up with TRBD2. Unmatched junction bases numbered 6, after V lost 5 bases and J lost 0 bases. The CDR3 covers 16 residues. CDR1 and CDR2 (germline): SGHVS, FNYEAQ. For the CDR3, the DNA is TGTGCCAGCAGCCCCCTGACTAGCGGGTACCAAGAGACCCAGTACTTC. It translates to CASSPLTSGYQETQYF. The full variable domain, in which reference TRBV7-6 and TRBJ2-5 provide the parts outside the CDR3, is GAGVSQSPRYKVTKRGQDVALRCDPISGHVSLYWYRQALGQGPEFLTYFNYEAQQDKSGLPNDRFSAERPEGSISTLTIQRTEQRDSAMYRCASSPLTSGYQETQYFGPGTRLLVL.

A few counts support this clonotype. The chain joins TRBV5-1 to TRBJ2-5; no firm D call. The length of the CDR3 is 16 residues. The germline gives CDR1 SGHRS, CDR2 YFSETQ. Trimming took 0 bases from V and 2 from J, leaving 14 bases between them. The CDR3 coding sequence is TGCGCCAGCAGCTTGGCCGGATCAGCAACACAAGAGACCCAGTACTTC. It codes for CASSLAGSATQETQYF.

This clonotype has more than one count but fewer than ten. J is TRBJ2-4 and V is TRBV7-8, with 8 nucleotides matching TRBD1. V was pared by 5 bases and J by 2 bases, with 8 bases of the junction left unmatched. This CDR3 comprises 16 residues. Germline V CDR1 and CDR2: SGHVS, FQNEAQ. The CDR3 region has the DNA TGTGCCAGCAGCGCGTCAGGGGGCGCCTCCAAAAACATTCAGTACTTC. This gives the protein CASSASGGASKNIQYF.

The table lists this clonotype with a few counts. The chain employs TRBV18 and TRBJ2-7; TRBD1 agrees at 12 bases. The CDR3 totals 18 residues. The trim removed 2 bases at V and 2 bases at J, leaving 10 bases unmatched. Germline values: CDR1 KGHSH, CDR2 LQKENI. The CDR3 sequence is CASSPLGQGADIPYEQYF. CDR3 sequence (DNA): TGTGCCAGCTCACCATTGGGACAGGGGGCCGATATCCCCTACGAGCAGTACTTC.

The sample holds a few counts of this clonotype. This chain joins TRBV6-5 and TRBJ1-5; no clear D. Germline assignment: CDR1 MNHEY and CDR2 SVGAGI. The CDR3 covers 13 residues. Trimming stripped 2 bases from V and 6 bases from J, with 8 bases between. As DNA, the CDR3 is TGTGCCAGCAGTTACGGGTTAACTCAGCCCCAGCATTTT. Its protein is CASSYGLTQPQHF.

A few counts support this clonotype. The chain recombines TRBV29-1 with TRBJ2-5; no firm D call. The J call may be mistaken, given a closer DNA end match to TRBJ2-7. Germline-derived CDR1 and CDR2 are SQVTM and ANQGSEA. This CDR3 region has 13 residues. CDR3 coding DNA: TGCAGCGTTGAACGAACAGACACGTACGAGCAGTACTTC. It translates to CSVERTDTYEQYF.

At least ten counts were recorded for this clonotype. V and J are TRBV20-1 and TRBJ2-1, with 11 nucleotides matching TRBD2. From germline, CDR1 is DFQATT and CDR2 SNEGSKA (reference sequence). The CDR3 covers 15 residues. The V segment lost 2 bases and the J segment 4 bases; nucleotides outside the gene matches: 4. CDR3 loop: CSARLAGGVYNEQFF. The DNA of the CDR3 is TGCAGTGCTAGACTAGCGGGGGGAGTATACAATGAGCAGTTCTTC.

This rearrangement joins TRBV20-1 to TRBJ2-5; the match to TRBD1 covers 8 bases. V lost 1 base and J lost 5; bases outside the gene matches: 6. Germline assignment: CDR1 DFQATT and CDR2 SNEGSKA (reference sequence). The CDR3 is 14 residues long. The CDR3 loop is CSARGQGASETQYF. For the CDR3, the DNA is TGCAGTGCTAGAGGGCAGGGGGCTAGCGAGACCCAGTACTTC.

About this clonotype itself: One end of the junction varies from germline; a read error may be responsible. The chain recombines TRBV11-2 with TRBJ2-1, with 11 bases matching TRBD2. Germline CDR1 SGHAT, CDR2 FQNNGV. The length of the CDR3 is 16 residues. The CDR3 is CANSAASGGPNNEQFF. The CDR3, as DNA: TGTGCCAACAGCGCCGCTAGCGGGGGGCCGAACAATGAGCAGTTCTTC.

The rearrangement uses TRBV5-1 and TRBJ1-4; the D gene is possibly TRBD1 (6 bases). The CDR3 runs to 14 residues. Germline values: CDR1 SGHRS, CDR2 YFSETQ. The V end was cut by 1 base, the J end by 7 bases, with 11 bases between. This chain's CDR3 is CASSLYGQPEKLFF. CDR3 in DNA: TGCGCCAGCAGCTTGTACGGACAGCCTGAAAAACTGTTTTTT. Supplemented by reference TRBV5-1 and TRBJ1-4, the full variable domain reads KAGVTQTPRYLIKTRGQQVTLSCSPISGHRSVSWYQQTPGQGLQFLFEYFSETQRNKGNFPGRFSGRQFSNSRSEMNVSTLELGDSALYLCASSLYGQPEKLFFGSGTQLSVL.

J is TRBJ1-5 and V is TRBV6-2 or TRBV6-3; TRBD1 matches at 12 bases. J was trimmed by 15 bases and V by 6 bases; bases with no gene match: 12. This CDR3 contains 14 residues. Germline CDR1 and CDR2: MNHEY and SVGEGT. The CDR3 DNA follows: TGTGCCAGCAGCCCTGGGACAGGGGGCCGACTTACGCATTTT. As protein: CASSPGTGGRLTHF.

CDR3: CASSRTAGVDGYTF. The CDR3 DNA reads as TGTGCCAGCAGCCGAACGGCGGGGGTCGATGGCTACACCTTC. The J gene is TRBJ1-2, the V gene TRBV12-3 or TRBV12-4; the D gene is possibly TRBD1 (5 bases). The CDR3 covers 14 residues. The ends were cut back, 6 bases at V and 6 bases at J, with 17 bases in the middle.

This clonotype has a handful of counts. The genes are TRBV20-1 and TRBJ2-7; 10 bases map to TRBD2. Germline V gene sequence: CDR1 DFQATT, CDR2 SNEGSKA (reference sequence). With 5 bases clipped from V and 0 bases from J, the junction kept 4 bases outside the gene matches. The CDR3 contains 14 residues. The chain's CDR3 is CSAVRTSGSYEQYF. The CDR3, as DNA: TGCAGTGCTGTACGGACTAGCGGCTCCTACGAGCAGTACTTC.

V is TRBV15 and J is TRBJ2-1, with D possibly called TRBD1 or TRBD2 (5 bases each). CDR1 and CDR2 from the germline V gene are LNHNV and YYDKDF (reference sequence). CDR3 length: 14 amino acids. Trimming took off 5 bases at V and 6 bases at J, with 14 bases between the two ends. CDR3 sequence reads: CATSGGAGPNEQFF. DNA of the CDR3: TGTGCCACCAGCGGGGGAGCCGGACCCAATGAGCAGTTCTTC. The full variable domain, with the rest looked up from reference TRBV15 and TRBJ2-1, is DAMVIQNPRYQVTQFGKPVTLSCSQTLNHNVMYWYQQKSSQAPKLLFHYYDKDFNNEADTPDNFQSRRPNTSFCFLDIRSPGLGDTAMYLCATSGGAGPNEQFFGPGTRLTVL.

On this clonotype itself: A much larger clonotype is one base distant, so this may be a read error. The chain couples TRBV27 to TRBJ2-7; 11 positions match TRBD2. The V gene's germline CDR1 is MNHEY and CDR2 SMNVEV (reference sequence). J lost 2 bases, V lost 6 bases, and 3 bases had no gene match. This CDR3 comprises 14 residues. The CDR3 loop is CASRGLAVAYEQYF. The CDR3 DNA sequence: TGTGCCAGCAGGGGACTAGCGGTAGCCTACGAGCAGTACTTC.